This T cell receptor (beta chain) was documented in a study of blood T cell repertoires in COVID-19. Study in general: From the United States, Italy and Spain came samples of acute and convalescent COVID-19.

Study members were between about 18 and 95 years old and lived in 24 US regions. Recovered status applied to Cohort 3 donors who had two consecutive negative PCRs. It also applied to those with clearance or with symptom resolution. The length of the CDR3 is 17 residues. Looked up from germline, CDR1 is SNHLY and CDR2 is FYNNEI. V lost 7 bases to trimming and J lost 2 bases, with 23 bases between them. Per the original data handling: Amplification with reference gene primers provided the estimates of nucleated cell counts. The assay was immunoSEQ multiplex PCR, and TCRdb's table has in-frame clones only and misses some. V, J and clone size are those of that table, while D and trimming were read from the DNA. Among 200,000 or so clones, roughly four fifths were seen once, and the ten largest hold roughly 7%.

V is TRBV2 and J is TRBJ2-5, with D possibly TRBD1 on 7 matching bases. The clonotype comes from a man between 40 and 49 years old who had recovered from COVID-19. The sample consisted of PBMCs or T cells enriched from blood (not recorded which). CDR3 nucleotides: TGTGCCAGCAACCCAAGGAGGGGCAGGGGGACACAAGAGACCCAGTACTTC. Protein sequence: CASNPRRGRGTQETQYF.